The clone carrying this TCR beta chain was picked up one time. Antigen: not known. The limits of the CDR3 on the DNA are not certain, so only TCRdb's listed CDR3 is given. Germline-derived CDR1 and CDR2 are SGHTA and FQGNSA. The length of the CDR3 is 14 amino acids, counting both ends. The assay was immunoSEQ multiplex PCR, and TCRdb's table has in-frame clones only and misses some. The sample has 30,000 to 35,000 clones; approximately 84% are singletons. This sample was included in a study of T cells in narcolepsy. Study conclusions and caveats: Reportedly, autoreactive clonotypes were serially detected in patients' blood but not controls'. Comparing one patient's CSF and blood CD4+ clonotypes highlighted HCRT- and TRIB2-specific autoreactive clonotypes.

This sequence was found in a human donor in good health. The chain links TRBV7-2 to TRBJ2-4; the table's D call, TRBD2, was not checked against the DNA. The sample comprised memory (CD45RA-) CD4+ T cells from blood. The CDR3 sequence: CASSLGVAGGAWDF.